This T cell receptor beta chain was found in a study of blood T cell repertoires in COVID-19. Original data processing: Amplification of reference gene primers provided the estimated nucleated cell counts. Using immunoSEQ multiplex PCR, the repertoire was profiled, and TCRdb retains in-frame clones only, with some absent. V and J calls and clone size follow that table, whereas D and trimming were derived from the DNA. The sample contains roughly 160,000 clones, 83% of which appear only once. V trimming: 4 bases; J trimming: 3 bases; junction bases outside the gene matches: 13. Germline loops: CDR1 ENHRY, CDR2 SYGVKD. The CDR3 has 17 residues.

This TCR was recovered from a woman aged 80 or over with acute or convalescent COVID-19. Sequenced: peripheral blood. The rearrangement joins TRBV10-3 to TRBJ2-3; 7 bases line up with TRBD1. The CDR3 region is CAISGTGQKRATDTQYF. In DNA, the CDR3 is TGTGCCATCAGTGGGACAGGACAGAAAAGGGCGACAGATACGCAGTATTTT.